Listed below are T cell receptor beta chains from one sample, sequenced in a study of blood T cell repertoires in COVID-19. The protocol was immunoSEQ multiplex PCR, while the TCRdb copy is restricted to in-frame clones and leaves out a portion. The sample lists 250,000 to 350,000 clones, approximately 84% occurring once. The sequencing input was peripheral blood. The receptors were gathered from a human donor with COVID-19, enrolled during active disease. The donor label of this sample is uncertain. Each CDR3 is given with its conserved first and last residue. Fields, in order: J gene, clone size, V gene, D gene, CDR3 DNA, CDR3 protein. A D gene is named only where the DNA matches it firmly. Expanded clones get a size class; other rows say once, few or many, or leave the size out.

TRBJ2-5 | - | TRBV5-1 | - | TGCGCCAGCAGCCTGACTAGTGCCCAAGAGACCCAGTACTTC | CASSLTSAQETQYF
TRBJ2-7 | - | TRBV28 | - | TGTGCCAGCAGTTTCCTCTACGAGCAGTACTTC | CASSFLYEQYF
TRBJ2-7 | few | TRBV12-3/TRBV12-4 | - | TGTGCCAGCAGTTTACAGGGCTACGAGCAGTACTTC | CASSLQGYEQYF
TRBJ2-7 | - | TRBV9 | - | TGTGCCAGCAGCCGGGGATTCTACGAGCAGTACTTC | CASSRGFYEQYF
TRBJ1-1 | - | TRBV7-3 | - | TGTGCCAGCAGCTTAGAGAGAAACACTGAAGCTTTCTTT | CASSLERNTEAFF
TRBJ2-1 | - | TRBV7-9 | TRBD2 | TGTGCCAGCAGCTTTCGGGTTTCCGGGAGGGCAGGGGATGAGCAGTTCTTC | CASSFRVSGRAGDEQFF
TRBJ1-5 | - | TRBV19 | TRBD1 | TGTGCCAGTAGTCGGAGAGGGACCGGGACAGTTGGGGTCAATCAGCCCCAGCATTTT | CASSRRGTGTVGVNQPQHF
TRBJ1-1 | - | TRBV19 | TRBD1 | TGTGCCAGTAGTTCCGGGGGTTACAGGGGGGTGAACACTGAAGCTTTCTTT | CASSSGGYRGVNTEAFF
TRBJ1-1 | - | TRBV18 | TRBD1 | TGTGCCAGCTCACCACGACAGGGACAAAACACTGAAGCTTTCTTT | CASSPRQGQNTEAFF
TRBJ1-1 | - | TRBV9 | TRBD1 | TGTGCCAGCAGCGGTGCGGGACAGCACTCTGAAGCTTTCTTT | CASSGAGQHSEAFF
TRBJ2-7 | - | TRBV4-3 | - | TGCGCCAGCAGCCCTGCCTGGGGCAGCTCCTACGAGCAGTACTTC | CASSPAWGSSYEQYF
TRBJ1-6 | - | TRBV5-1 | - | TGCGCCAGCAGCTTTCCGGGAGAGAATTCACCCCTCCACTTT | CASSFPGENSPLHF
TRBJ2-7 | - | TRBV7-2 | TRBD2 | TGTGCCAGCAGCAAGACTAGCGGGCGCACCTACGAGCAGTACTTC | CASSKTSGRTYEQYF
TRBJ2-2 | - | TRBV6-6 | TRBD1 | TGTGCCAGCAGTTCCGGGACAGGGAGCCCCGGGGAGCTGTTTTTT | CASSSGTGSPGELFF
TRBJ2-1 | - | TRBV15 | TRBD1 | TGTGCCACCAGCAGAGGTGGGGACAGGGTGAATGAGCAGTTCTTC | CATSRGGDRVNEQFF
TRBJ1-5 | - | TRBV24-1 | - | TGTGCCACCAGTGATGGAGGGCCCCAGCATTTT | CATSDGGPQHF
TRBJ1-1 | once | TRBV28 | - | TGTGCCAGCAGTTTAAGGCGGATGAACACTGAAGCTTTCTTT | CASSLRRMNTEAFF
TRBJ2-1 | - | TRBV9 | TRBD2 | TGTGCCAGCAGCGGATCTAGCGGGTTTTACAATGAGCAGTTCTTC | CASSGSSGFYNEQFF
TRBJ2-2 | once | TRBV27 | - | TGTGCCAGCAGTTTAACTACGGATCCGGTCACCGGGGAGCTGTTTTTT | CASSLTTDPVTGELFF
TRBJ1-1 | - | TRBV28 | - | TGTGCCAGCAGTTTGTTCAGGGGTGAAGCTTTCTTT | CASSLFRGEAFF
TRBJ2-2 | many | TRBV30 | TRBD1 | TGTGCCTGGAGCATCACAGGGGGCCCCGGGGAGCTGTTTTTT | CAWSITGGPGELFF
TRBJ2-5 | - | TRBV3-1/TRBV3-2 | - | TGTGCCAGCAGCCAAGGCTCCACCCCGGGGGGCTACCAAGAGACCCAGTACTTC | CASSQGSTPGGYQETQYF
TRBJ2-2 | - | TRBV6-5 | TRBD2 | TGTGCCAGCAGTTACTCGCTAGCGGGCTTTACCGGGGAGCTGTTTTTT | CASSYSLAGFTGELFF
TRBJ2-3 | - | TRBV27 | TRBD1 | TGTGCCAGCAGCCGGGGACAGGGGGTTTGGAATACGCAGTATTTT | CASSRGQGVWNTQYF
TRBJ2-5 | few | TRBV28 | TRBD1 | TGTGCCAGCAGTCCACAGGGGGCCTCATGGGAGACCCAGTACTTC | CASSPQGASWETQYF